A selection of T cell receptor beta chains follows, all from one sample in a study of beta chain features in type 1 diabetes. Libraries were prepared by immunoSEQ multiplex PCR; TCRdb keeps only in-frame clonotypes and omits some of them. The repertoire holds 630,000 or so clones, with over 13% as singletons. The specimen was naive CD4+ T cells from blood. The receptors shown here come from a man aged 18-30 years with type 1 diabetes. The CDR3 runs from the conserved cysteine through the conserved F or W. A D gene is named only where the DNA matches it firmly. Size is stated for part of the rows, as once, few or many counts, or as a class when the clone is expanded.

few	TRBV5-1	-	TRBJ2-7	TGCGCCAGCAACCAGGGTGGCGAGCAGTACTTC	CASNQGGEQYF
-	TRBV6-6	-	TRBJ1-5	TGTGCCAGCAGTTCGGCGGCAGGGATAAATCAGCCCCAGCATTTT	CASSSAAGINQPQHF
few	TRBV7-2	-	TRBJ1-5	TGTGCCAGCAGCTATACCCTAGGGGCAGGGCAGCCCCAGCATTTT	CASSYTLGAGQPQHF
few	TRBV18	TRBD2	TRBJ2-3	TGTGCCAGCTCACTCACTAGCGGGGGAGAGGATACGCAGTATTTT	CASSLTSGGEDTQYF
few	TRBV9	TRBD2	TRBJ2-5	TGTGCCAGCAGCCCTTCGGGGACTAGCGGGAGAGCCGGGACCCAGTACTTC	CASSPSGTSGRAGTQYF
few	TRBV30	TRBD2	TRBJ2-7	TGTGCCTGGGGGACTAGCGGCTCCTACGAGCAGTACTTC	CAWGTSGSYEQYF
-	TRBV7-9	-	TRBJ2-1	TGTGCCAGCAGCTTGTCTAGGGGAGGTGAGCAGTTCTTC	CASSLSRGGEQFF
-	TRBV28	-	TRBJ1-1	TGTGCCAGCACGAGACAGGTCGGGGACACTGAAGCTTTCTTT	CASTRQVGDTEAFF
-	TRBV6-5	TRBD1	TRBJ2-1	TGTGCCAGCAGTTACCGAGGACAGGGTGGGGGCAATGAGCAGTTCTTC	CASSYRGQGGGNEQFF
-	TRBV5-4	-	TRBJ1-1	TGTGCCAGCAGCTTGCCAGCAGGAGCTGAAGCTTTCTTT	CASSLPAGAEAFF
-	TRBV7-9	TRBD2	TRBJ2-1	TGTGCCAGCAGCTTCAACCCGGGACTAGCGGCACACAATGAGCAGTTCTTC	CASSFNPGLAAHNEQFF
few	TRBV7-3	-	TRBJ2-1	TGTGCCAGCAGCTTATTGGGGATGAATGAGCAGTTCTTC	CASSLLGMNEQFF
few	TRBV6-1	TRBD2	TRBJ2-1	TGTGCCAGCAGTGAACCGGGACTAGGGGATAATGAGCAGTTCTTC	CASSEPGLGDNEQFF
-	TRBV7-4	-	TRBJ2-3	TGTGCCAGCAGCCCGGGTCGGGGACCAAGCACAGATACGCAGTATTTT	CASSPGRGPSTDTQYF
few	TRBV5-4	TRBD2	TRBJ2-2	TGTGCCAGCAGCCCGCGGGCAGGGACTAGCGAATACACCGGGGAGCTGTTTTTT	CASSPRAGTSEYTGELFF
few	TRBV7-2	-	TRBJ1-6	TGTGCCAGCAGCCCCGGGGGAGGGCAGACCTCACCCCTCCACTTT	CASSPGGGQTSPLHF
few	TRBV23-1	TRBD2	TRBJ2-1	TGCGCCAGCAGTCTCTTCTCGCTAGCGGGAGTTTATGAGCAGTTCTTC	CASSLFSLAGVYEQFF
few	TRBV18	TRBD2	TRBJ2-1	TGTGCCAGCTCATCTTCTAGCGGGAGGGTGAATGAGCAGTTCTTC	CASSSSSGRVNEQFF
-	TRBV4-1	TRBD2	TRBJ2-2	TGCGCCAGCAGCCGTGTAGCGGGAGTCACCGGGGAGCTGTTTTTT	CASSRVAGVTGELFF
-	TRBV28	TRBD1	TRBJ1-1	TGTGCCAGCAGTCCCGATAGGACCCCAGGGGGAACTGAAGCTTTCTTT	CASSPDRTPGGTEAFF
-	TRBV6-5	-	TRBJ1-2	TGTGCCAGCAGTTCCCGGGACGGAACTAACTATGGCTACACCTTC	CASSSRDGTNYGYTF
-	TRBV6-1	-	TRBJ1-1	TGTGCCAGCAGTGAATTAACAGGCTACACTGAAGCTTTCTTT	CASSELTGYTEAFF
few	TRBV5-1	-	TRBJ1-5	TGCGCCAGCAGCCCAGGGCAAGGGAATCAGCCCCAGCATTTT	CASSPGQGNQPQHF
-	TRBV28	-	TRBJ2-5	TGTGCCAGCGGGACGATAGGGTATCAAGAGACCCAGTACTTC	CASGTIGYQETQYF